This entry features one T cell receptor (beta chain) sequence. The data were obtained in a study of blood T cell repertoires in COVID-19. Study context: T cells, B-cell-depleted T cells, or PBMCs supplied cDNA or gDNA.

Germline V gene sequence: CDR1 LNHDA, CDR2 SQIVND (reference sequence). Losses at the gene ends were 3 bases for V and 4 bases for J; bases not matched to a gene: 9. There are 15 residues in the CDR3. The table came from immunoSEQ multiplex PCR; TCRdb's copy has only in-frame clones and leaves some out. The data contain about 190,000 clones, around 77% of them singletons. This clonotype originated in a man aged 55-75 years with active or convalescent COVID-19. The chain uses TRBV19 and TRBJ2-7; 7 bases map to TRBD2. Material for sequencing was peripheral blood. CDR3 in amino acids: CASSIDLAGVYEQYF. The CDR3, as DNA: TGTGCCAGTAGTATTGATTTGGCGGGAGTTTACGAGCAGTACTTC.